The rows below give T cell receptor beta chains drawn from one sample of a study of graft-versus-host responses after intestinal transplantation. The repertoire was sequenced with immunoSEQ multiplex PCR; TCRdb's copy has only in-frame clones and lacks some. The repertoire consists of roughly 50,000 clones, with under 95% occurring once and the leading ten covering roughly 5.5%. Specimen: PBMCs, collected nearly 670 days after intestinal transplant. These receptors were taken from a human patient who received an intestinal transplant, so some T cells may come from the graft donor. Each CDR3 is given with its conserved first and last residue. A D gene is named only where the DNA matches it firmly.

cdr3_length j_call d_call v_call cdr3_aa
14 TRBJ1-1 - TRBV6-1 CASSGGHTNTEAFF
14 TRBJ2-7 TRBD1 TRBV18 CASSPWDRAYEQYF
15 TRBJ1-1 - TRBV5-4 CASSQGGQPLSEAFF
12 TRBJ1-2 - TRBV30 CAWSAPGYGYTF
16 TRBJ1-5 TRBD1 TRBV2 CASSDRDRGVEQPQHF
11 TRBJ2-5 - TRBV18 CASSPRETQYF
14 TRBJ1-2 TRBD1 TRBV29-1 CSVSGTGRDYGYTF
16 TRBJ2-3 TRBD2 TRBV6-4 CASSDSTSGGADTQYF
12 TRBJ2-5 - TRBV30 CAWAGARETQYF
15 TRBJ2-5 TRBD1 TRBV6-1 CASRGGTVLKETQYF
13 TRBJ1-1 - TRBV6-6 CASVTGQNTEAFF
13 TRBJ2-5 - TRBV11-2 CASSLGGKETQYF
13 TRBJ1-2 - TRBV7-9 CASSVPGDYGYTF